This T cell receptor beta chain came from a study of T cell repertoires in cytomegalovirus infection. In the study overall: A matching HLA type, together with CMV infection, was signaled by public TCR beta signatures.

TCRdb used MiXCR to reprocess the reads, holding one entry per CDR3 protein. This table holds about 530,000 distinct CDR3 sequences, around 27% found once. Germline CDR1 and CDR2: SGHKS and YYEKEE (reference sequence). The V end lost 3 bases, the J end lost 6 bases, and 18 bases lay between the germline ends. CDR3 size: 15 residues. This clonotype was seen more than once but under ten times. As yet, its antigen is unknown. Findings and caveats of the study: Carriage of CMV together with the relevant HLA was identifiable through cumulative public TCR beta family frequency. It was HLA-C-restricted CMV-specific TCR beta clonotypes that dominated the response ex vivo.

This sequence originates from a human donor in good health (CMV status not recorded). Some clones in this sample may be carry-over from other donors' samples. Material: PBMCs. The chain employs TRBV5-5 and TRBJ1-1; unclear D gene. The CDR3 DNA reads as TGTGCCAGCAGCTCAACCCCTGCGGGGTCCGCTGAAGCTTTCTTT. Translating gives CASSSTPAGSAEAFF.